The source of this T cell receptor (beta chain) is a study of human T cells and chemical hapten exposure. Study details: For sensitization, 2% DPC was applied to a 2 cm by 2 cm patch of upper inner arm skin. Findings of the study overall: DPC sensitization did not alter TCRs above 1 in 1000 frequency. Versus controls, significantly more large CDR3 similarity clusters arose from expanded TCRs.

The time point denotes: patch test 1, 2 weeks after DPC sensitization. Treatment denoted: therapeutic diphenylcyclopropenone sensitization with weekly scalp DPC. Patients had alopecia, were aged 18 to 70, and were not pregnant. TCRdb analysed the RACE reads with MiXCR anew, one entry per CDR3 protein. The table includes more than 90,000 distinct CDR3 sequences, over 9.5% detected once. The CDR3 runs 15 residues. With V trimmed by 5 bases and J by 4 bases, 8 bases remained unmatched. Germline CDR1 is MRHNA and CDR2 is SNTAGT. This clonotype was observed a single time. The antigen is unknown. This chain connects TRBV6-4 to TRBJ2-1; 7 nucleotides line up with TRBD1. This clonotype was sampled from a man between 40 and 49 years old with alopecia areata. Some clones in this sample may be carry-over from other donors' samples. The starting material was whole blood, obtained in connection with sensitization to the hapten diphenylcyclopropenone (DPC). The CDR3 loop reads CASSPGQTHYNEQFF. The CDR3 DNA is TGTGCCAGCAGTCCGGGACAGACGCATTACAATGAGCAGTTCTTC.